Listed below are T cell receptor beta chains from one sample, sequenced in a study of long-term antiretroviral therapy in people with HIV. Clones were read by immunoSEQ multiplex PCR, and TCRdb kept only the in-frame ones, dropping some. The table includes 35,000 to 40,000 clones, 65% to 90% detected once. This material consisted of unsorted PBMCs, taken 0.3 years after starting antiretroviral therapy. The receptors shown here come from a man between 18 and 29 years old with HIV. Both conserved end residues are part of each CDR3.

v_gene: TRBV9; j_gene: TRBJ2-1; CDR3aa: CASSGQGNEQFF
v_gene: TRBV19; j_gene: TRBJ2-2; CDR3aa: CASRLAVETGELFF
v_gene: TRBV30; j_gene: TRBJ2-7; CDR3aa: CAWTTEYEQYF
v_gene: TRBV6-1; j_gene: TRBJ2-7; CDR3aa: CASSESVEGSSYEQYF
v_gene: TRBV7-6; j_gene: TRBJ1-4; CDR3aa: CASSARGGGGEKLFF
v_gene: TRBV9; j_gene: TRBJ2-1; CDR3aa: CASSIGTGDEQFF
v_gene: TRBV5-8; j_gene: TRBJ1-3; CDR3aa: CASGTDSIHSGNTIYF
v_gene: TRBV11-2; j_gene: TRBJ1-1; CDR3aa: CASSYQNPGTEAFF
v_gene: TRBV11-2; j_gene: TRBJ2-7; CDR3aa: CASAAPWDRVGEQYF
v_gene: TRBV10-3; j_gene: TRBJ2-1; CDR3aa: CAVAGTSRSNEQFF
v_gene: TRBV9; j_gene: TRBJ2-2; CDR3aa: CASSYGFRTGELFF
v_gene: TRBV21-1; j_gene: TRBJ1-5; CDR3aa: CAQGRGIWPQNQPQHF
v_gene: TRBV2; j_gene: .; CDR3aa: CASSEALGEQYF
v_gene: TRBV5-6; j_gene: TRBJ1-4; CDR3aa: CASSLFSGYDEKLFF
v_gene: TRBV25-1; j_gene: TRBJ2-5; CDR3aa: CASSDPGLAGMQTQYF
v_gene: TRBV19; j_gene: TRBJ2-1; CDR3aa: CASSVSTGTGTYNEQFF
v_gene: TRBV28; j_gene: TRBJ2-7; CDR3aa: CASSDRDSSYEQYF
v_gene: TRBV4-1; j_gene: TRBJ2-6; CDR3aa: CASSQWQGAPGANVLTF
v_gene: TRBV6-5; j_gene: TRBJ1-4; CDR3aa: CASSFGQGNNEKLFF
v_gene: TRBV19; j_gene: TRBJ2-7; CDR3aa: CASSIRGHEQYF
v_gene: TRBV29-1; j_gene: TRBJ2-1; CDR3aa: CSVPVSQSNGQFF
v_gene: TRBV5-1; j_gene: TRBJ2-3; CDR3aa: CASSSGGTGEDTQYF
v_gene: TRBV30; j_gene: TRBJ1-1; CDR3aa: CAWSFTGGNTEAFF
v_gene: TRBV6-1; j_gene: TRBJ2-2; CDR3aa: CASTPLLDGELFF
v_gene: TRBV4-1; j_gene: TRBJ1-5; CDR3aa: CASSRLPRTDSNQPQHF
v_gene: TRBV6-4; j_gene: TRBJ2-1; CDR3aa: CASSEAGGHNEQFF
v_gene: TRBV5-1; j_gene: TRBJ1-1; CDR3aa: CASSLAVGTEAFF
v_gene: TRBV2; j_gene: TRBJ2-1; CDR3aa: CASSARIEQFF
v_gene: TRBV19; j_gene: TRBJ1-2; CDR3aa: CASISLSGDYGYTF
v_gene: TRBV6-6; j_gene: TRBJ2-7; CDR3aa: CASNKGGYEQYF
v_gene: TRBV27; j_gene: TRBJ1-3; CDR3aa: CASSLSRGNTIYF
v_gene: TRBV5-1; j_gene: TRBJ1-4; CDR3aa: CASSLGGFNEKLFF
v_gene: TRBV5-6; j_gene: TRBJ2-1; CDR3aa: CASSGTDYNEQFF
v_gene: TRBV5-1; j_gene: TRBJ2-5; CDR3aa: CASSPQGGAQETQYF
v_gene: TRBV30; j_gene: TRBJ1-1; CDR3aa: CAWSLGPLGTEAFF
v_gene: TRBV27; j_gene: TRBJ2-3; CDR3aa: CASSPLASADTQYF
v_gene: TRBV29-1; j_gene: TRBJ1-4; CDR3aa: CSVYPGEENTTNEKLFF
v_gene: TRBV7-6; j_gene: TRBJ2-3; CDR3aa: CASSLDRVGQYF
v_gene: TRBV5-4; j_gene: TRBJ2-5; CDR3aa: CASSYNRGQETQYF
v_gene: TRBV10-3; j_gene: TRBJ2-6; CDR3aa: CAIKPPAAAGANVLTF
v_gene: TRBV6-4; j_gene: TRBJ1-1; CDR3aa: CATQLVFNTEAFF
v_gene: TRBV7-3; j_gene: TRBJ2-1; CDR3aa: CASSLRAGENEQFF